A single sample is the source of the 2 T cell receptor beta chains below, sequenced in a study of T cell responses to AZD1222 COVID-19 vaccine. The method was immunoSEQ multiplex PCR; TCRdb's version includes in-frame clones alone and lacks a portion of them. The sample lists 180,000 or so clones, around 90% occurring once. This specimen was peripheral blood, taken 28 days after the second AZD1222 dose. These receptor sequences come from an adult who received the AZD1222 COVID-19 vaccine.

V gene TRBV27 combines with J gene TRBJ2-7; 15 nucleotides agree with TRBD2. The V gene end was trimmed by 6 bases and the J gene end by 1 base; junction bases not matched to a gene: 4. The CDR3 loop spans 16 amino acids. CDR1 MNHEY and CDR2 SMNVEV come from the germline V gene (reference sequence). DNA for the CDR3: TGTGCCAGCAGAAGGACTAGCGGGGGGGTATCCTACGAGCAGTACTTC. Its protein product is CASRRTSGGVSYEQYF.

The chain employs TRBV24-1 and TRBJ2-3; D unclear. This CDR3 comprises 13 residues. V was trimmed by 2 bases and J by 3 bases, leaving 5 bases between them. Germline CDR1 is KGHDR and CDR2 is SFDVKD. CDR3 amino acids: CATSDSSTDTQYF. The CDR3 coding sequence is TGTGCCACCAGTGATTCGTCGACAGATACGCAGTATTTT.